One sample yielded the 8 T cell receptor beta chains listed below, sequenced in a study of shared clonotypes between healthy human individuals. Produced via immunoSEQ multiplex PCR; TCRdb's table is partial and in-frame only. The profile shows 1 million to 1.2 million clones, roughly 77% of them singletons. Sequencing was performed on memory CD4+ T cells from PBMCs. Subset in this sample: CD45RA-negative fraction. Receptor source: a man aged 18-30 years in good health. Some clones in this sample may be carry-over from other donors' samples.

The gene calls are TRBV11-3 and TRBJ2-7, with 9 bases matching TRBD1. The CDR3 runs 15 residues. Trimming cost V 5 bases and J 3 bases; bases outside gene matches: 8. Germline CDR1 reads SGHNT; CDR2 reads YENEEA. The CDR3 reads CASSPAGTGLYEQYF. The CDR3 bases are TGTGCCAGCAGCCCCGCCGGGACAGGGCTCTACGAGCAGTACTTC.

The chain joins TRBV7-9 to TRBJ1-2; D is perhaps TRBD1 (5 bases). Germline CDR1 is SEHNR and CDR2 is FQNEAQ (reference sequence). There are 14 residues in the CDR3. The V gene lost 4 bases and the J gene lost 8 bases, with 17 bases spanning the gap. The CDR3 sequence is CASSSEDIYGGYTF. The CDR3 nucleotides read TGTGCCAGCAGCTCGGAGGACATATACGGAGGCTACACCTTC.

This chain joins TRBV9 and TRBJ2-1; no clear D. This CDR3 has 16 residues. Germline lookup yields CDR1 SGDLS and CDR2 YYNGEE. Trimming pared 0 bases from V and 6 bases from J, leaving 16 bases between. Here the CDR3 reads CASSVDLDLWSNEQFF. The CDR3 DNA is TGTGCCAGCAGCGTAGACCTCGATCTGTGGAGCAATGAGCAGTTCTTC.

This chain joins TRBV5-1 and TRBJ2-1, with D perhaps matching TRBD2 (6 bases). CDR3 length: 15 amino acids. Germline assignment: CDR1 SGHRS and CDR2 YFSETQ. The ends were cut back, 0 bases at V and 6 bases at J, with 13 bases in the middle. The DNA of the CDR3 is TGCGCCAGCAGCTTGGGGGCAGCGGGCGGCAATGAGCAGTTCTTC. This encodes CASSLGAAGGNEQFF.

This sequence joins TRBV2 and TRBJ2-1; 13 nucleotides match TRBD2. The ends lost 8 bases at V and 7 bases at J; junction bases unmatched: 5. CDR1 SNHLY and CDR2 FYNNEI come from the germline V gene. The CDR3 contains 14 residues. In DNA form, the CDR3 reads TGTGCCAGCTTGTTGACTAGCGGGAGGAATGAGCAGTTCTTC. It is translated as CASLLTSGRNEQFF.

The rearrangement links TRBV6-5 to TRBJ1-4; no definite D call. The CDR3 totals 15 residues. Germline V gives CDR1 MNHEY, CDR2 SVGAGI. V lost 6 bases and J lost 8, with 19 bases in between. The CDR3 nucleotides read TGTGCCAGCAGATACCGGACGGCCGGCTGGGAAAAACTGTTTTTT. Translated: CASRYRTAGWEKLFF.

V usage is TRBV28 and J usage is TRBJ2-1; 11 nucleotides align to TRBD1. Germline values: CDR1 MDHEN, CDR2 SYDVKM. V was clipped by 7 bases and J by 7 bases; unmatched bases: 12. The length of the CDR3 is 16 residues. The CDR3 sequence is CASTPGTGGDKNEQFF. CDR3 DNA sequence: TGTGCCAGCACCCCAGGGACAGGGGGAGATAAGAATGAGCAGTTCTTC.

The chain links TRBV29-1 to TRBJ2-7, with TRBD1 matching over 7 bases. J gave up 2 bases and V 4 bases, and 5 bases lay outside the gene matches. The CDR3 has 13 amino acids. Germline V gene sequence: CDR1 SQVTM, CDR2 ANQGSEA. The chain's CDR3 is CSVAGTEPYEQYF. The CDR3 coding sequence is TGCAGCGTTGCGGGGACAGAGCCCTACGAGCAGTACTTC.